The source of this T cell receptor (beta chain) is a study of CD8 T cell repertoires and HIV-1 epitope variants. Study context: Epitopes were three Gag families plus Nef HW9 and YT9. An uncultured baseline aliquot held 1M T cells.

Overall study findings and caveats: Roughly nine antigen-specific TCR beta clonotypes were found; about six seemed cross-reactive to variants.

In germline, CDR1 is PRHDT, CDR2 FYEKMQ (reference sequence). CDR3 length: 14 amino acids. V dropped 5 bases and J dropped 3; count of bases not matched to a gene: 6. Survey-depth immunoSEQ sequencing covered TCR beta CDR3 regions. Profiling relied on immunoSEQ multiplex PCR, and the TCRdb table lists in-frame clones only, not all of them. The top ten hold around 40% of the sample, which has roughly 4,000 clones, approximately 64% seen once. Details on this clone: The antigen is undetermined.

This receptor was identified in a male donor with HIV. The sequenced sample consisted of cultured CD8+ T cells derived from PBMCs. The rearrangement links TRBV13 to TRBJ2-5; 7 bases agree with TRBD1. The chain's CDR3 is CASSTRQGEETQYF. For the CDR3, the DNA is TGTGCCAGCAGCACTCGACAGGGAGAAGAGACCCAGTACTTC.